The T cell receptor (beta chain) described here comes from a study of blood T cell repertoires in COVID-19. On the study more broadly: COVID-19 samples, acute and convalescent, were from the United States, Italy and Spain. Sample material is recorded as cDNA or gDNA derived from T cells, B-cell-depleted T cells, or PBMCs.

Using immunoSEQ multiplex PCR, the repertoire was profiled, and TCRdb retains in-frame clones only, with some absent. The data contain about 220,000 clones, just under 85% of them singletons. Enrolled through a virtual design, the participants were between roughly 18 and 100 years of age and came from some 25 US areas. In assigning cohorts, the study relied on participant-reported clinical history. From germline, CDR1 is GTSNPN and CDR2 SVGIG (reference sequence). CDR3 length equals 14 residues. The V segment lost 3 bases and the J segment 10 bases; nucleotides outside the gene matches: 10. The sequencing input was PBMCs or T cells enriched from blood (not recorded which). The source is a woman aged 40 to 50 with acute COVID-19. This chain connects TRBV30 to TRBJ1-4; 8 bases fit TRBD1. CDR3 sequence: CAWSQGQGSGKLFF. In nucleotides, the CDR3 is TGTGCCTGGAGCCAAGGACAGGGATCTGGAAAACTGTTTTTT.